Sequencing of this TCR beta chain was carried out in a study of T-cell reconstitution after alpha-beta-depleted transplantation in children. Study results and caveats: Several hundred expanded graft clones reportedly were the source of alpha-beta T cells about two months after transplant.

The CDR3 sequence is 15 residues long. Germline lookup yields CDR1 SGHRS and CDR2 YFSETQ. V lost 4 bases to trimming and J lost 1 base; unmatched junction nucleotides: 8. The table lists this clonotype with a few counts. Its specificity is unknown. Preparing the TCRbeta library involved the use of unique molecular identifiers. One entry per CDR3 protein, called by TCRdb with MiXCR from the PCR reads. The sample holds about 980,000 distinct CDR3 sequences, about 26% seen once. The sequence came from a boy less than two years old who had a stem cell transplant for SCID, so the T cells may come from the graft donor. The specimen comprised PBMCs, mostly from graft donor cells, sampled 360 days after TCRalphabeta/CD19-depleted stem cell transplant. The chain employs TRBV5-1 and TRBJ2-7; 7 bases align to TRBD1. The CDR3 bases are TGCGCCAGCAGCCCCTATCGGGACAGATCCTACGAGCAGTACTTC. It encodes CASSPYRDRSYEQYF.